This T cell receptor (beta chain) was observed in a study of human T cells and chemical hapten exposure. Across the study: TCR yield per sample varied, mainly due to pooled library volumes.

This clonotype was seen many times. TCRdb analysed the RACE reads with MiXCR anew, one entry per CDR3 protein. The repertoire holds around 130,000 distinct CDR3 sequences, about 9% seen once, with 1.5% to 2% in the top ten. Described time point: healthy volunteer bleed at 2 weeks. From whole blood left unfractionated, total RNA was extracted. This clonotype was obtained from a male donor in good health. Some clones in this sample may be carry-over from other donors' samples. Specimen: whole blood.

The CDR3, as DNA: TGTGCCAGCAGTGAGGGGTCGGGAACCATATATTTT. This encodes CASSEGSGTIYF. This sequence joins TRBV2 and TRBJ1-3; D gene uncertain. There are 12 residues in the CDR3. The V end lost 3 bases, the J end lost 10 bases, and 10 bases lay between the germline ends. The germline CDR1 and CDR2 sequences are SNHLY and FYNNEI.